This is a list of T cell receptor beta chains from one sample in a study of T cells in Graves' hyperthyroidism and ophthalmopathy. TCRdb ran MiXCR on the multiplex PCR reads and lists one entry per CDR3 protein. The sample has about 560,000 distinct CDR3 sequences, roughly a sixth seen once. Material: blood. The receptor source for this set is a woman under 30 with Graves' hyperthyroidism. Each CDR3 is given with its conserved first and last residue. The order of the fields is clone size, V gene, CDR3 protein. The size field is filled for only some rows; it gives once, few, many or a size class.

clone size: many
V gene: TRBV12-3/TRBV12-4
CDR3 protein: CASSPLGGEWRDTQYF

clone size: -
V gene: TRBV6-1
CDR3 protein: CASSGSSGDHGNEKLFF

clone size: few
V gene: TRBV20-1
CDR3 protein: CSARDDWEQYF

clone size: -
V gene: TRBV6-1
CDR3 protein: CASSLKLGRWSYNSPLHF

clone size: few
V gene: TRBV9
CDR3 protein: CASSPYPSSYNEQFF

clone size: many
V gene: TRBV6-1
CDR3 protein: CATLDMGGTEAFF

clone size: many
V gene: TRBV27
CDR3 protein: CASSLSTGANYGYTF

clone size: few
V gene: TRBV2
CDR3 protein: CASCGGVNSGANVLTF

clone size: -
V gene: TRBV20-1
CDR3 protein: CSARVPARGNQPQHF

clone size: -
V gene: TRBV18
CDR3 protein: CASSVGTDYTGELFF

clone size: few
V gene: TRBV7-6
CDR3 protein: CASSSLDRGLYEQYF

clone size: few
V gene: TRBV11-2
CDR3 protein: CASSPGLAGGPDTQYF

clone size: -
V gene: TRBV6-2/TRBV6-3
CDR3 protein: CASSGDPPDEQYF

clone size: few
V gene: TRBV20-1
CDR3 protein: CSLAGAKNIQYF

clone size: few
V gene: TRBV19
CDR3 protein: CASRQKTAMNTEAFF

clone size: -
V gene: TRBV5-4
CDR3 protein: CASRAVGGLVQYF

clone size: many
V gene: TRBV12-3/TRBV12-4
CDR3 protein: CASSTQLLVSYNSPLHF

clone size: -
V gene: TRBV11-2
CDR3 protein: CASTKVRTGGELFF

clone size: many
V gene: TRBV20-1
CDR3 protein: CSAPEEEQFF

clone size: many
V gene: TRBV20-1
CDR3 protein: CSAGDRDYEQYF

clone size: many
V gene: TRBV6-1
CDR3 protein: CASSHSWGNQPQHF

clone size: few
V gene: TRBV6-9
CDR3 protein: CASSSSDRGSGYTF

clone size: many
V gene: TRBV20-1
CDR3 protein: CSASEGLRLGNTEAFF

clone size: once
V gene: TRBV6-1
CDR3 protein: CAGRLAGTNTGELFF

clone size: few
V gene: TRBV19
CDR3 protein: CASSARTKLAKNIQYF

clone size: many
V gene: TRBV3-1
CDR3 protein: CASSRTASEQYF

clone size: many
V gene: TRBV6-5
CDR3 protein: CASSYSMILARVSYEQYF

clone size: many
V gene: TRBV6-1
CDR3 protein: CASSRFRGESVEQYF

clone size: many
V gene: TRBV6-5
CDR3 protein: CASSYSNRNEQFF

clone size: few
V gene: TRBV4-3
CDR3 protein: CASSQELHRTAGNTIYF

clone size: few
V gene: TRBV7-9
CDR3 protein: CASSLGSPPKETQYF

clone size: many
V gene: TRBV5-1
CDR3 protein: CASSLGVTGNSEQFF

clone size: few
V gene: TRBV24-1
CDR3 protein: CATSDLRTSGRKNEQFF

clone size: few
V gene: TRBV20-1
CDR3 protein: CSASSGSLASNEQFF

clone size: few
V gene: TRBV20-1
CDR3 protein: CSALRGTSYEQYF

clone size: -
V gene: TRBV2
CDR3 protein: CAISERDASTDTQYF

clone size: many
V gene: TRBV13
CDR3 protein: CASSSEKGASPSPNEQFF